A single sample is the source of the 31 T cell receptor beta chains below, sequenced in a study of blood T cell repertoires in COVID-19. Clones were sequenced by immunoSEQ multiplex PCR, and TCRdb holds only the in-frame ones, with some missing. The top ten hold approximately 8% of the sample, which has around 140,000 clones, around 86% seen once. Sequenced: peripheral blood. Every receptor here comes from a human donor in a cohort sampled during active COVID-19.

The rearrangement uses TRBV5-5 and TRBJ2-1; 8 bases are shared with TRBD1. In germline, CDR1 is SGHKS, CDR2 YYEKEE (reference sequence). The CDR3 consists of 17 residues. Germline trimming cut 1 base from V and 0 bases from J; bases unmatched to any gene: 6. The CDR3 DNA is TGTGCCAGCAGCTTGTGGGACAGGACCAGCTCCTACAATGAGCAGTTCTTC. The encoded protein is CASSLWDRTSSYNEQFF.

The gene calls are TRBV19 and TRBJ2-7; maybe TRBD1 (5 bases). Germline CDR1 and CDR2: LNHDA and SQIVND (reference sequence). Trimming left V 5 bases short and J 4 bases short, with 15 bases between. The CDR3 has 14 residues. CDR3 sequence: CASSHPGLTYEQYF. CDR3 coding DNA: TGTGCCAGTAGTCATCCAGGGTTAACTTACGAGCAGTACTTC.

This chain connects TRBV5-6 to TRBJ2-5; D remains unclear. There are 14 residues in the CDR3. Germline V gene sequence: CDR1 SGHDT, CDR2 YYEEEE. The V end was cut by 0 bases, the J end by 0 bases, with 6 bases between. The CDR3 nucleotides are TGTGCCAGCAGCTTGGTGTCAGACCAAGAGACCCAGTACTTC. Encoded protein: CASSLVSDQETQYF.

This chain joins TRBV2 and TRBJ2-1, with 9 bases that match TRBD2. CDR3 length: 14 residues. J was trimmed by 8 bases and V by 7 bases; bases with no gene match: 9. The germline gives CDR1 SNHLY, CDR2 FYNNEI. The CDR3 here is CASILAGAGDEQFF. The CDR3 DNA follows: TGTGCCAGCATCTTAGCGGGAGCGGGGGATGAGCAGTTCTTC.

The chain recombines TRBV5-5 with TRBJ1-1, with 7 bases lining up with TRBD1. CDR3 length: 16 amino acids. Germline assignment: CDR1 SGHKS and CDR2 YYEKEE (reference sequence). V lost 2 bases to trimming and J lost 0 bases; unmatched junction nucleotides: 7. The CDR3 reads CASSFPRGSMNTEAFF. The CDR3 nucleotides are TGTGCCAGCAGCTTCCCCAGGGGGTCTATGAACACTGAAGCTTTCTTT.

The chain recombines TRBV5-8 with TRBJ2-5, with 11 bases identical to TRBD1. Trimming at V came to 4 bases and at J to 4 bases, leaving 6 bases not matched to a gene. Looked up from germline, CDR1 is SGHTS and CDR2 is YDEGEE. CDR3 length: 15 residues. The DNA for the CDR3 is TGTGCCAGCAGCGAGGACAGGGGGCAGGGAGAGACCCAGTACTTC. This gives the protein CASSEDRGQGETQYF.

This sequence joins TRBV24-1 and TRBJ2-3, with TRBD2 matching over 15 bases. Germline CDR1 and CDR2: KGHDR and SFDVKD. The trim removed 5 bases at V and 1 base at J, leaving 3 bases unmatched. The CDR3 is made up of 17 amino acids. The CDR3 DNA sequence: TGTGCCACCAGTGCCCGGACTAGCGGGAGGGGCACAGATACGCAGTATTTT. Translation gives CATSARTSGRGTDTQYF.

V usage is TRBV20-1 and J usage is TRBJ2-1, with D perhaps matching TRBD2 (5 bases). The CDR3 loop spans 11 amino acids. From germline, CDR1 is DFQATT and CDR2 SNEGSKA (reference sequence). V lost 6 bases, J lost 6 bases, and 9 bases lay in between. The CDR3, as DNA: TGCAGTGCGCCTGGAGGCAATGAGCAGTTCTTC. Translation gives CSAPGGNEQFF.

The genes are TRBV5-1 and TRBJ2-5, with 10 bases fitting TRBD2. CDR1 is SGHRS, CDR2 YFSETQ, per germline. V gave up 2 bases and J gave up 5 bases; unmatched junction bases: 3. This CDR3 spans 14 amino acids. CDR3 sequence: CASSLAGGEETQYF. DNA for the CDR3: TGCGCCAGCAGCTTAGCGGGAGGGGAGGAGACCCAGTACTTC.

The rearrangement uses TRBV18 and TRBJ1-5; D is perhaps TRBD1 (6 bases). Germline CDR1 reads KGHSH; CDR2 reads LQKENI. The CDR3 is 15 amino acids. V was pared by 4 bases and J by 6 bases, with 16 bases between. CDR3 sequence (DNA): TGTGCCAGCTCACTAAACAGGGTTGAGGGTCAGCCCCAGCATTTT. Translated, it gives CASSLNRVEGQPQHF.

CDR3 sequence (DNA): TGTGCCAGCAGTGAAAGGGTGACAGGGTGCCCCCGGTGGGAGCAGTACTTC. Translating it yields CASSERVTGCPRWEQYF. V is TRBV25-1 and J is TRBJ2-7; 7 bases line up with TRBD1. Germline loops: CDR1 MGHDK, CDR2 SYGVNS. Germline trimming cut 2 bases from V and 7 bases from J; bases unmatched to any gene: 17. The CDR3 runs to 17 residues.

The chain carries TRBV5-1 and TRBJ2-7, with a possible D match to TRBD1 (5 bases). The germline CDR1 and CDR2 sequences are SGHRS and YFSETQ. This CDR3 region has 15 residues. With 0 bases removed from V and 5 bases from J, the gap between germline ends came to 15 bases. DNA of the CDR3: TGCGCCAGCAGCTTGGTGGGCAGGGTTTCCCACGAGCAGTACTTC. Translating it yields CASSLVGRVSHEQYF.

V is TRBV5-1 and J is TRBJ2-7, with D perhaps matching TRBD2 (6 bases). The germline V gene encodes CDR1 SGHRS and CDR2 YFSETQ. Trimming shortened V by 2 bases and J by 0 bases, and 15 bases separated the two germline ends. This CDR3 spans 16 amino acids. CDR3 residues: CASSFKEGFSSYEQYF. CDR3 nucleotide sequence: TGCGCCAGCAGCTTTAAGGAGGGCTTCAGCTCCTACGAGCAGTACTTC.

The rearrangement uses TRBV11-2 and TRBJ2-1; 7 nucleotides match TRBD1. CDR3 length: 16 amino acids. The germline CDR1 and CDR2 sequences are SGHAT and FQNNGV. Losses at the gene ends were 6 bases for V and 0 bases for J; bases not matched to a gene: 8. The CDR3: CASSRLTGASYNEQFF. The CDR3 region has the DNA TGTGCCAGCAGTCGTTTAACAGGGGCCTCCTACAATGAGCAGTTCTTC.

V usage is TRBV4-3 and J usage is TRBJ2-5, with 10 bases matching TRBD2. CDR1 is LGHNA and CDR2 is YSLEER in the germline V gene. This CDR3 is 16 amino acids long. The trim removed 1 base at V and 5 bases at J, leaving 7 bases unmatched. The CDR3 here is CASSQVGAGGPETQYF. The CDR3 bases are TGCGCCAGCAGCCAAGTCGGAGCGGGAGGGCCGGAGACCCAGTACTTC.

The CDR3 DNA reads TGCGCCAGCAGCCAAGTTGCAGGCTATGGCTACACCTTC. It translates to CASSQVAGYGYTF. The chain is built from TRBV4-1 and TRBJ1-2; D is uncertain. The CDR3 contains 13 residues. The V gene lost 1 base and the J gene lost 4 bases, with 7 bases spanning the gap. Germline-derived CDR1 and CDR2 are MGHRA and YSYEKL.

The chain couples TRBV2 to TRBJ1-1, with 7 positions matching TRBD1. V shed 5 bases and J 2 bases; nucleotides not matched to a gene: 5. This CDR3 region has 14 residues. Germline CDR1 is SNHLY and CDR2 is FYNNEI. The CDR3 spells CASSTRQGNTEAFF. CDR3 nucleotide sequence: TGTGCCAGCAGTACGAGACAGGGAAACACTGAAGCTTTCTTT.

CDR3 protein: CASSPGTARLNEKLFF. CDR3 bases: TGTGCCAGCAGTCCTGGGACAGCGAGACTAAATGAAAAACTGTTTTTT. This chain joins TRBV2 and TRBJ1-4; 7 nucleotides agree with TRBD1. J lost 5 bases, V lost 5 bases, and 11 bases had no gene match. The CDR3 consists of 16 residues. Germline CDR1 reads SNHLY; CDR2 reads FYNNEI. Full variable domain (missing parts from reference TRBV2 and TRBJ1-4): EPEVTQTPSHQVTQMGQEVILRCVPISNHLYFYWYRQILGQKVEFLVSFYNNEISEKSEIFDDQFSVERPDGSNFTLKIRSTKLEDSAMYFCASSPGTARLNEKLFFGSGTQLSVL.

V usage is TRBV24-1 and J usage is TRBJ2-1; TRBD2 matches 8 bases. The CDR3 consists of 17 residues. Unmatched junction bases numbered 12, after V lost 3 bases and J lost 6 bases. The germline CDR1 and CDR2 sequences are KGHDR and SFDVKD. The CDR3 DNA follows: TGTGCCACCAGTGATCCCACCGGAGCGGGAGTGAGCAATGAGCAGTTCTTC. Protein sequence: CATSDPTGAGVSNEQFF.

V is TRBV7-2 and J is TRBJ2-7, with a weak D call TRBD2 (5 bases). The CDR3 runs 14 residues. Per the germline V gene, CDR1 is SGHTA and CDR2 is FQGNSA. The V and J ends lost 1 base and 4 bases respectively, with 11 bases between them. This CDR3 reads CASSLGVGVYEQYF. The DNA of the CDR3 is TGTGCCAGCAGCTTAGGTGTGGGAGTATACGAGCAGTACTTC.

The V call is TRBV7-2, the J call TRBJ2-5, with D perhaps TRBD1 (7 bases). There are 14 residues in the CDR3. The germline CDR1 and CDR2 sequences are SGHTA and FQGNSA. V dropped 11 bases and J dropped 0 bases, with 16 bases sitting between them. CDR3 nucleotides: TGTGCCGCCCGGAGGGGGCTTAACCAAGAGACCCAGTACTTC. Its protein is CAARRGLNQETQYF.

There are a few counts of this clone. The V gene is TRBV4-2, the J gene TRBJ2-7; 7 bases fit TRBD1. The CDR3 spans 15 residues. V trimming: 5 bases; J trimming: 9 bases; junction bases outside the gene matches: 16. The germline CDR1 and CDR2 sequences are LGHNA and YNFKEQ. The CDR3 sequence: CASSNRQGPPTVQYF. The DNA of the CDR3 is TGTGCCAGCAGCAACCGACAGGGACCTCCTACGGTGCAGTACTTC.

In its sample, this clone was seen once. The chain couples TRBV2 to TRBJ2-1, with a weak D call TRBD2 (6 bases). This CDR3 has 14 residues. CDR1 and CDR2 from the germline V gene are SNHLY and FYNNEI. Trimming pared 4 bases from V and 3 bases from J, leaving 10 bases between. The chain's CDR3 is CASSGLANYNEQFF. The CDR3 bases are TGTGCCAGCAGTGGGCTAGCGAACTACAATGAGCAGTTCTTC.

V is TRBV5-1 and J is TRBJ1-3; D is possibly TRBD1 (5 bases). The germline V gene encodes CDR1 SGHRS and CDR2 YFSETQ. The germline V and J ends were trimmed by 4 bases and 0 bases, with 11 bases remaining between them. CDR3 length equals 15 residues. The chain's CDR3 is CASSPGPVSGNTIYF. CDR3 sequence (DNA): TGCGCCAGCAGCCCAGGGCCAGTCTCTGGAAACACCATATATTTT. The whole variable domain, filled in from reference TRBV5-1 and TRBJ1-3, reads KAGVTQTPRYLIKTRGQQVTLSCSPISGHRSVSWYQQTPGQGLQFLFEYFSETQRNKGNFPGRFSGRQFSNSRSEMNVSTLELGDSALYLCASSPGPVSGNTIYFGEGSWLTVV.

This clone was observed a single time. V and J are TRBV10-3 and TRBJ1-1; D remains unclear. Trimming removed 4 bases at V and 4 bases at J, with 13 bases between. Germline CDR1 reads ENHRY; CDR2 reads SYGVKD. The CDR3 extends over 14 amino acids. The chain's CDR3 is CAISVTGDSTEAFF. The DNA of the CDR3 is TGTGCCATCAGTGTTACGGGTGATAGCACTGAAGCTTTCTTT.

This chain joins TRBV27 and TRBJ1-5; D is uncertain. Germline V gene lookup returns CDR1 MNHEY and CDR2 SMNVEV (reference sequence). The CDR3 has 15 amino acids. The V end lost 5 bases, the J end lost 6 bases, and 17 bases lay between the germline ends. The CDR3 DNA reads as TGTGCCAGCAGTGAGGCCAACCCCGCGGCTCAGCCCCAGCATTTT. It yields the protein CASSEANPAAQPQHF.

The gene calls are TRBV27 and TRBJ2-7; a possible D gene is TRBD2 (6 bases). V was trimmed by 3 bases and J by 7 bases, leaving 16 bases between them. This CDR3 is built from 14 residues. Germline loops: CDR1 MNHEY, CDR2 SMNVEV (reference sequence). The CDR3 here is CASSFEVGTGEQYF. The CDR3 nucleotides are TGTGCCAGCAGTTTCGAGGTTGGGACTGGAGAGCAGTACTTC.

The V gene is TRBV18, the J gene TRBJ2-7, with 12 positions matching TRBD2. V gave up 6 bases and J gave up 5 bases; unmatched junction bases: 5. This CDR3 contains 14 residues. The germline V gene encodes CDR1 KGHSH and CDR2 LQKENI. CDR3 sequence reads: CASSSGLAGNEQYF. Here the CDR3 DNA reads TGTGCCAGCTCCTCCGGACTAGCGGGAAACGAGCAGTACTTC.

The chain employs TRBV28 and TRBJ2-1, with TRBD2 as a possible D gene (6 bases). Trimming stripped 2 bases from V and 7 bases from J, with 18 bases between. CDR3 length: 16 amino acids. Germline values: CDR1 MDHEN, CDR2 SYDVKM. The chain's CDR3 is CASSLRSPPAGNEQFF. The CDR3 nucleotides are TGTGCCAGCAGTTTAAGGAGCCCCCCGGCGGGAAATGAGCAGTTCTTC.

Regarding this clone: In the same sample, other DNA sequences code for this CDR3. The chain carries TRBV27 and TRBJ2-7; 9 bases map to TRBD1. V was clipped by 5 bases and J by 4 bases; unmatched bases: 9. Germline CDR1 MNHEY, CDR2 SMNVEV (reference sequence). The CDR3 totals 15 residues. CDR3 sequence reads: CASSTTGGASYEQYF. The DNA of the CDR3 is TGTGCCAGCAGTACCACAGGGGGCGCTTCTTACGAGCAGTACTTC.

This chain uses TRBV27 with TRBJ1-3; possible D gene TRBD1, 6 bases. V shed 2 bases and J shed 7 bases, with 9 bases lying between them. The V gene's germline CDR1 is MNHEY and CDR2 SMNVEV (reference sequence). The length of the CDR3 is 13 residues. Here the CDR3 reads CASSLRQGNTIYF. The CDR3, as DNA: TGTGCCAGCAGTTTACGTCAGGGGAACACCATATATTTT.